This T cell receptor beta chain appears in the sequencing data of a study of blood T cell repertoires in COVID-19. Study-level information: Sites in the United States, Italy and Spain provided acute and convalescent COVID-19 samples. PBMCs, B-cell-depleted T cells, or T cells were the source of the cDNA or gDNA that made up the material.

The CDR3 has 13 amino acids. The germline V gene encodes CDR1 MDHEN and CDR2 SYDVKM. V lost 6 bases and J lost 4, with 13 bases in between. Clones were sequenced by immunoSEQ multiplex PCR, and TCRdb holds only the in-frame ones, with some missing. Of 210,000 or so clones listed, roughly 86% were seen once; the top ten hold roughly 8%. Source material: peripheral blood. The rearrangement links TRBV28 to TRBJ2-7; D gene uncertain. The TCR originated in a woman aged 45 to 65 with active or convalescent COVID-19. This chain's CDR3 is CASSKPSPYEQYF. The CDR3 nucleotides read TGTGCCAGCAGCAAACCTAGTCCGTACGAGCAGTACTTC.